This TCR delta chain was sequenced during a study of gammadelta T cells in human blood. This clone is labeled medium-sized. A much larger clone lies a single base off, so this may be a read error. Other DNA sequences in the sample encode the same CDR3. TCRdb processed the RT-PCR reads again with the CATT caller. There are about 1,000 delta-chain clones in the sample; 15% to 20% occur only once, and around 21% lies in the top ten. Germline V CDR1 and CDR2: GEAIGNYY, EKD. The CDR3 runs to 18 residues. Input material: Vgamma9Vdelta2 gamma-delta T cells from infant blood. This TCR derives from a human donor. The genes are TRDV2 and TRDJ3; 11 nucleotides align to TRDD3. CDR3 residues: CASDTVLGDTWDTRQMFF. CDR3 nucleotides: TGTGCCAGTGACACCGTACTGGGGGATACCTGGGACACCCGACAGATGTTTTTC.